Below are 20 T cell receptor beta chains sequenced from a single sample in a study of blood T cells in healthy people across ages. It was with a sample-barcoded 5' primer and a J-beta primer mix that a second PCR of about 7 to 12 cycles was run. Each CDR3 protein is one row after TCRdb ran MiXCR on the 5' RACE reads. The table includes under 2 million distinct CDR3 sequences, roughly 30% detected once. The sample was blood. Receptors were obtained from a woman in her twenties or thirties in good health.

The rearrangement uses TRBV20-1 and TRBJ2-5; D not resolved. Per germline, CDR1 DFQATT and CDR2 SNEGSKA (reference sequence). This CDR3 contains 12 residues. Trimming took 2 bases from V and 4 from J, leaving 8 bases between them. This CDR3 is CSARTPLETQYF. CDR3 coding DNA: TGCAGTGCTAGAACCCCTTTAGAGACCCAGTACTTC.

Only a few counts were recorded for this clonotype. The chain recombines TRBV7-6 with TRBJ2-1; 9 positions agree with TRBD2. The germline V gene has CDR1 SGHVS and CDR2 FNYEAQ. Trimming removed 7 bases from V and 8 bases from J; junction bases left unmatched: 15. This CDR3 contains 16 residues. The CDR3 loop reads CASTLAGGRKGHEQFF. In DNA form, the CDR3 reads TGTGCCAGCACCCTCGCGGGGGGGAGAAAGGGGCATGAGCAGTTCTTC. Drawing the rest from reference TRBV7-6 and TRBJ2-1, the complete variable domain is GAGVSQSPRYKVTKRGQDVALRCDPISGHVSLYWYRQALGQGPEFLTYFNYEAQQDKSGLPNDRFSAERPEGSISTLTIQRTEQRDSAMYRCASTLAGGRKGHEQFFGPGTRLTVL.

This chain joins TRBV30 and TRBJ1-6; D unclear. V was shortened by 1 base and J by 9 bases, with 10 bases between the two germline ends. This CDR3 region has 13 residues. Germline V gene lookup returns CDR1 GTSNPN and CDR2 SVGIG (reference sequence). The DNA of the CDR3 is TGTGCCTGGAGTGGGTCAGGAGGTTCACCCCTCCACTTT. Amino acid sequence: CAWSGSGGSPLHF.

The V and J genes are TRBV28 and TRBJ2-1, with TRBD2 matching 10 bases. The CDR3 totals 13 residues. Per germline, CDR1 MDHEN and CDR2 SYDVKM. CDR3 residues: CGIAGGVNNEQFF. The CDR3 DNA reads TGTGGGATAGCGGGAGGTGTCAACAATGAGCAGTTCTTC.

This chain links TRBV28 with TRBJ2-3, with a weak D call TRBD2 (6 bases). Trimming removed 4 bases at V and 1 base at J, with 15 bases between. Germline lookup yields CDR1 MDHEN and CDR2 SYDVKM. This CDR3 is built from 16 residues. The CDR3 DNA reads as TGTGCCAGCAGTTCCCCCAGCCGGAGGGGCACAGATACGCAGTATTTT. Its translation: CASSSPSRRGTDTQYF.

The sample holds a few counts of this clonotype. The CDR3 loop reads CSARTGGRTDTQYF. The CDR3 bases are TGCAGTGCTAGAACGGGGGGCCGCACAGATACGCAGTATTTT. The chain joins TRBV20-1 to TRBJ2-3; tentatively, D is TRBD2 (7 bases). The CDR3 loop spans 14 amino acids. Germline loops: CDR1 DFQATT, CDR2 SNEGSKA (reference sequence). V lost 2 bases and J lost 1, with 10 bases in between.

Notes on this clonotype: Possible read error: a much larger clone is one base away. V gene TRBV10-3 combines with J gene TRBJ2-7; D perhaps matches TRBD1 (6 bases). The tail of the sequence fits TRBJ2-5 better, so the J call may be wrong. Germline V CDR1 and CDR2: ENHRY, SYGVKD. The CDR3 is made up of 14 amino acids. DNA for the CDR3: TGTGCCACTCGTTCGTCCACAGGGAAAGAGACCCAGTACTTC. It translates to CATRSSTGKETQYF.

The chain has TRBV13 and TRBJ2-2; no clear D. The CDR3 consists of 13 residues. Germline V lookup: CDR1 PRHDT, CDR2 FYEKMQ (reference sequence). Trimming stripped 1 base from V and 8 bases from J, with 8 bases between. The CDR3 spells CASSLEMPGELFF. For the CDR3, the DNA is TGTGCCAGCAGCTTAGAAATGCCGGGGGAGCTGTTTTTT.

The chain has TRBV30 and TRBJ1-2; D remains unclear. Germline V gene data show CDR1 as GTSNPN and CDR2 as SVGIG (reference sequence). The CDR3 length is 14 residues. Trimming removed 2 bases from V and 5 bases from J, with 15 bases in between. In DNA form, the CDR3 reads TGTGCCTGGAGTCGAACGAACGGGGAGTATGGCTACACCTTC. Protein sequence: CAWSRTNGEYGYTF. The complete variable domain, with remaining parts taken from reference TRBV30 and TRBJ1-2, reads SQTIHQWPATLVQPVGSPLSLECTVEGTSNPNLYWYRQAAGRGLQLLFYSVGIGQISSEVPQNLSASRPQDRQFILSSKKLLLSDSGFYLCAWSRTNGEYGYTFGSGTRLTVV.

This clonotype was picked up a small number of times. J is TRBJ2-7 and V is TRBV20-1; D is unclear. The CDR3 is 15 residues long. The germline gives CDR1 DFQATT, CDR2 SNEGSKA (reference sequence). Trimming removed 5 bases from V and 3 bases from J, with 20 bases in between. The CDR3 reads CSAPDRRGLNYEQYF. As DNA, the CDR3 is TGCAGTGCTCCCGACCGGCGAGGCCTTAACTACGAGCAGTACTTC.

The V gene is TRBV6-6, the J gene TRBJ2-5, with 14 bases that match TRBD2. Germline lookup yields CDR1 MNHNY and CDR2 SVGAGI (reference sequence). Germline trimming cut 2 bases from V and 7 bases from J; bases unmatched to any gene: 9. The CDR3 contains 17 residues. Written as DNA, the CDR3 is TGTGCCAGCAGTTACAAGCCCGGGACTAGCGGGAGAGGGACCCAGTACTTC. Translating gives CASSYKPGTSGRGTQYF.

This chain connects TRBV5-1 to TRBJ1-4, with D tentatively TRBD1 (5 bases). Germline V gives CDR1 SGHRS, CDR2 YFSETQ. There are 16 residues in the CDR3. The ends were cut back, 3 bases at V and 4 bases at J, with 16 bases in the middle. The CDR3 loop reads CASSSRFQGVNEKLFF. The CDR3 region has the DNA TGCGCCAGCAGCTCACGATTTCAGGGAGTTAATGAAAAACTGTTTTTT.

This clonotype was counted between two and nine times. The chain uses TRBV4-1 and TRBJ1-2; 9 bases agree with TRBD1. The germline V gene encodes CDR1 MGHRA and CDR2 YSYEKL. The CDR3 has 19 residues. J lost 4 bases, V lost 0 bases, and 15 bases had no gene match. CDR3 in amino acids: CASSQDPPGQGIWSYGYTF. CDR3 DNA: TGCGCCAGCAGCCAAGATCCCCCCGGACAGGGGATTTGGAGCTATGGCTACACCTTC.

This clonotype was counted between two and nine times. The chain carries TRBV27 and TRBJ2-7; D remains unclear. Germline V CDR1 and CDR2: MNHEY, SMNVEV (reference sequence). Trimming took 1 base from V and 5 from J, leaving 12 bases between them. This CDR3 has 14 amino acids. As DNA, the CDR3 is TGTGCCAGCAGTTTATTAGGGCAGGCCCACGAGCAGTACTTC. As protein: CASSLLGQAHEQYF.

The chain couples TRBV4-2 to TRBJ2-5, with D possibly TRBD2 on 7 matching bases. The DNA end lines up better with TRBJ2-7; the J call may be wrong. Germline V gene sequence: CDR1 LGHNA, CDR2 YNFKEQ. This CDR3 is 18 amino acids long. CDR3 amino acids: CASSHGEGGEGDQNEQYF. In DNA form, the CDR3 reads TGTGCCAGCAGCCACGGAGAGGGGGGGGAGGGTGATCAAAACGAGCAGTACTTC.

This clonotype was seen only a few times. The V gene is TRBV5-6, the J gene TRBJ2-3; 7 positions agree with TRBD1. The length of the CDR3 is 16 residues. The V and J ends lost 0 bases and 7 bases, in that order; junction bases with no gene match: 11. Germline CDR1 and CDR2: SGHDT and YYEEEE. This CDR3 is CASSLGTGRPTNTQYF. Written as DNA, the CDR3 is TGTGCCAGCAGCTTGGGGACAGGTAGACCCACGAATACGCAGTATTTT.

Of note for this clonotype: Germline and junction disagree at one end, which may indicate a read error. CDR3 sequence: CANSVAGGYGYTF. CDR3 in DNA: TGTGCCAACAGTGTGGCAGGGGGCTATGGCTACACCTTC. The chain joins TRBV6-1 to TRBJ1-2; 7 nucleotides agree with TRBD1. The CDR3 totals 13 residues. Per germline, CDR1 MNHNS and CDR2 SASEGT.

This chain links TRBV5-1 with TRBJ2-5, with 7 bases aligning to TRBD1. V lost 4 bases and J lost 5; bases outside the gene matches: 8. Germline V gene data show CDR1 as SGHRS and CDR2 as YFSETQ. The CDR3 is 14 amino acids. CDR3 region: CASSLEGGYETQYF. CDR3 bases: TGCGCCAGCAGCCTTGAAGGGGGCTACGAGACCCAGTACTTC.

The chain is built from TRBV20-1 and TRBJ1-1; unclear D gene. Germline CDR1 and CDR2: DFQATT and SNEGSKA (reference sequence). V lost 4 bases, J lost 0 bases, and 3 bases lay in between. The CDR3 runs to 11 residues. For the CDR3, the DNA is TGCAGTGCTAACGTGAACACTGAAGCTTTCTTT. It encodes CSANVNTEAFF.

This clonotype occurred many times. The rearrangement uses TRBV7-8 and TRBJ2-7, with a weak D call TRBD2 (6 bases). In germline, CDR1 is SGHVS, CDR2 FQNEAQ. V lost 2 bases, J lost 5 bases, and 19 bases lay in between. This CDR3 is built from 16 residues. DNA of the CDR3: TGTGCCAGCAGCTTATTCTCGGCGGGGACTTCGAACGAGCAGTACTTC. This codes for CASSLFSAGTSNEQYF. The full variable domain, rest sourced from reference TRBV7-8 and TRBJ2-7, is GAGVSQSPRYKVAKRGQDVALRCDPISGHVSLFWYQQALGQGPEFLTYFQNEAQLDKSGLPSDRFFAERPEGSVSTLKIQRTQQEDSAVYLCASSLFSAGTSNEQYFGPGTRLTVT.